This paragraph covers one T cell receptor (beta chain) sequence. This clonotype was detected many times. There is no known antigen for this receptor. Per-nucleotide qualities are absent, and no much larger clonotype sits a single base away. Patients with uncontrolled infections, other autoimmune diseases, pregnancy or lactation were excluded. Diagnoses were established on the basis of clinical symptoms, serum thyroxine and TRAb, thyroid ultrasound, and orbital computed tomography. Total RNA was extracted using Trizol reagent, and RNA quality was assessed on an Agilent 2100 Bioanalyzer. Amplification of TCR beta CDR3 regions was carried out from RNA transcripts. The first round of RT-PCR for the TCR CDR3 was performed with the HTBI primer set and the Qiagen OneStep RT-PCR kit. The libraries were constructed in a second round of multiplex PCR and then size-selected and purified. The libraries were sequenced on an Illumina HiSeq2000 using paired-end 100 bp reads. The source study handled its data this way. SOAPnuke was used to process the raw data, throwing out any read that contained adapters or uncalled bases, had a mean Phred below 15, or lacked an exact constant-primer or identifier match. COPE v1.2.5 was used to merge high-quality paired reads, and clonotypes were defined as unique nucleotide sequences. Clonotypes were aligned to IMGT TRBV, TRBD and TRBJ reference segments using MiTCR v1.1. The analysis included only V-J combinations with a frequency above 0.0001, which together covered 99% to 99.2% of the repertoires. A TCS score was defined as the ratio between F50 (clonal expansion) and ExV (chaos), using BLOSUM62-based TCRdist between CDR3 peptides within each V-J. Welch's t-statistics and random forest reduced roughly 530 V-J features to about 12, which were used in a naive Bayes classifier (R e1071). Thyroid-blood repertoire similarity was quantified with the Morisita-Horn index. TCRdb reran the public reads through fastp at Q25 and MiXCR, keeping productive beta chains. All rows with the same CDR3 protein become a single entry with the most common DNA and genes. The V and J calls shown here were made by TCRdb, not taken from the authors' results. Recorded for this sample are roughly 500,000 distinct CDR3 sequences; about half of them occurred a single time. Clones ranked in the top ten supply around 19% of the sample.

This entry is derived from a study of T cells in Graves' hyperthyroidism and ophthalmopathy (dated by TCRdb to the late 2010s). Concerning the study at large: A discovery cohort of roughly 96 patients, roughly 40 with Graves' ophthalmopathy and approximately 60 with stable Graves' hyperthyroidism, was used to find distinguishing TCR V-J signatures. Thyroid tissue and blood T-cell repertoires from several Graves' hyperthyroidism patients were also compared in the study. Whether ophthalmopathy could be predicted prospectively was tested in an independent validation cohort made up of 18 hyperthyroidism patients plus 17 patients who later progressed to ophthalmopathy. The roughly 99 discovery patients were divided at random into training and test sets in a 7:3 ratio. TCR Vbeta CDR3 sequencing of 130 to 150 peripheral blood samples (approximately 44 ophthalmopathy, about 74 hyperthyroidism and roughly 17 progressor patients) is reported in the paper. Following sampling, methimazole starting at 30 mg daily was given to hyperthyroidism patients, and high-dose intravenous methylprednisolone was given to ophthalmopathy patients.

According to the germline V gene, CDR1 reads SGHVS and CDR2 reads FQNEAQ. The trim is 6 bases for V and 0 bases for J, with a gap of 11 bases between the germline ends. The CDR3 runs 14 residues from the cysteine to the phenylalanine. The sequence is cut down to CDR3 DNA, 42 bases in frame from base 1. What the authors observed across the whole study: Most expanded thyroid clonotypes (frequency above 0.001) were also found in blood, which suggests that blood repertoires may mirror thyroid immune responses. Ophthalmopathy was separated from stable hyperthyroidism by a 13 V-J signature model, with 85% to 90% sensitivity and 81% to 82% specificity obtained in cross-validation and 80%/75% obtained in testing. In validation, the model predicted progression to ophthalmopathy a median of about 6 months before onset, with about 70% sensitivity and around 76% specificity. Sample size was not statistically predetermined, and blinding of investigators to group allocation was not performed.

The chain joins TRBV7-8 to TRBJ2-5; the D gene is possibly TRBD2, with 5 bases matching. The specimen sequenced was peripheral blood or thyroid tissue (not recorded which). This TCR was sampled from an adult woman with Graves' disease, either hyperthyroidism or ophthalmopathy (not recorded which). The encoded CDR3 is CASRLVANQETQYF. In nucleotide form, the sequence is TGTGCCAGCAGGCTCGTAGCGAACCAAGAGACCCAGTACTTC.